These 2 T cell receptor beta chains originate from one sample sequenced in a study of T cell responses to AZD1222 COVID-19 vaccine. Method: immunoSEQ multiplex PCR; TCRdb's copy keeps in-frame clones and lacks some. The sample lists around 110,000 clones; about 92% were seen once. Material: peripheral blood, obtained on day 0 of AZD1222 vaccination. The receptors were gathered from an adult in good health.

The CDR3 loop reads CASGLGVYSQSPGELFF. As DNA, the CDR3 is TGTGCCAGCGGACTAGGCGTCTATTCGCAATCCCCCGGGGAGCTGTTTTTT. The chain joins TRBV9 to TRBJ2-2, with TRBD2 matching 7 bases. CDR3 length equals 17 residues. Germline V lookup: CDR1 SGDLS, CDR2 YYNGEE. V trimming: 7 bases; J trimming: 6 bases; junction bases outside the gene matches: 18.

The rearrangement uses TRBV5-4 and TRBJ1-1; D not resolved. Between the trimmed V and J ends, which lost 0 bases and 0 bases, there was a span of 6 bases. The CDR3 has 14 residues. Per germline, CDR1 SGHNT and CDR2 YYREEE (reference sequence). CDR3 protein: CASSLAGMNTEAFF. CDR3 bases: TGTGCCAGCAGCTTGGCCGGAATGAACACTGAAGCTTTCTTT.